These 30 T cell receptor beta chains came from one sample sequenced in a study of tumor and adjacent non-tumor tissue in lung cancer. No cell sorting was done before RNA was extracted from the tissue. A modified ARM-PCR protocol with three rounds of nested PCR amplified TCRbeta. TCRdb reprocessed the multiplex PCR reads with MiXCR, giving one entry per CDR3 protein. This repertoire shows about 85,000 distinct CDR3 sequences, roughly 62% found once; its top ten account for roughly 15%. Material: lung tumor tissue. The receptors were gathered from a man aged 70 or older with non-small cell lung cancer.

The V call is TRBV5-1, the J call TRBJ2-7; 7 bases line up with TRBD1. CDR3 length equals 15 residues. CDR1 SGHRS and CDR2 YFSETQ come from the germline V gene. After removal of 4 bases from V and 5 bases from J, the junction contained 12 bases not matched to a gene. As DNA, the CDR3 is TGCGCCAGCAGCCCCTACAGGGGCCCTCAGGACGAGCAGTACTTC. This gives the protein CASSPYRGPQDEQYF.

Note on this clonotype: A read error is likely, as this CDR3 ends without the conserved phenylalanine or tryptophan. No DNA is shown, since the ends of the CDR3 on it are uncertain; the CDR3 is the one TCRdb lists. The chain employs TRBV28 and TRBJ2-1; the table assigns TRBD1, which was not confirmed against the DNA. The CDR3 has 12 residues if both end residues are counted. CDR1 and CDR2 (germline): MDHEN, SYDVKM. CDR3 loop: CASSLITGGRFS.

This clonotype appeared a single time. This may be a read error, as it is one base from a much larger clone. Since the CDR3 does not end with the conserved phenylalanine or tryptophan, this likely comes from a read error. The chain combines TRBV20-1 with TRBJ2-7; D call uncertain. Between the trimmed V and J ends, which lost 2 bases and 0 bases, there was a span of 11 bases. CDR3 length: 14 residues. Germline V gives CDR1 DFQATT, CDR2 SNEGSKA (reference sequence). The CDR3 bases are TGCAGTGCTAGACTTTACACGAGCTCCTACGAGCAGTACTCC. Translation: CSARLYTSSYEQYS.

This clonotype counts as large. Here the CDR3 reads CASSQVSSGPYEQYF. The DNA for the CDR3 is TGTGCCAGCAGCCAAGTGTCTAGCGGACCCTACGAGCAGTACTTC. The chain combines TRBV4-2 with TRBJ2-7; 7 positions agree with TRBD2. The CDR3 is made up of 15 amino acids. The trim removed 1 base at V and 2 bases at J, leaving 5 bases unmatched. The V gene's germline CDR1 is LGHNA and CDR2 YNFKEQ.

This chain uses TRBV5-1 with TRBJ2-7; 8 bases map to TRBD1. V trimming: 6 bases; J trimming: 5 bases; junction bases outside the gene matches: 13. The CDR3 loop spans 15 amino acids. Germline V CDR1 and CDR2: SGHRS, YFSETQ. In nucleotides, the CDR3 is TGCGCCAGCAACACCGACAGGGGACTTAGTGACGAGCAGTACTTC. It yields the protein CASNTDRGLSDEQYF.

On this clonotype itself: This clone may be a read error of a much larger clone one base away. The chain combines TRBV28 with TRBJ2-5, with D unresolved. The germline CDR1 and CDR2 sequences are MDHEN and SYDVKM. This CDR3 contains 11 residues. Trimming took 7 bases from V and 4 from J, leaving 7 bases between them. CDR3 DNA: TGTGCCAGCAATTTCAGAGAGACCCAGTACTTC. Translating gives CASNFRETQYF.

This chain connects TRBV4-1 to TRBJ2-3, with D possibly TRBD1 on 6 matching bases. Trimming cost V 2 bases and J 5 bases, with 17 bases left between them. From germline, CDR1 is MGHRA and CDR2 YSYEKL. The CDR3 totals 16 residues. CDR3 sequence: CASSQRQDSFKDTQYF. Written as DNA, the CDR3 is TGCGCCAGCAGCCAACGACAGGACAGCTTCAAAGATACGCAGTATTTT.

On this clonotype: With a much larger clone just one base away, this may be a read error. It is likely a read error, because the conserved phenylalanine at the end of the CDR3 is missing. V and J are TRBV29-1 and TRBJ2-6; TRBD1 aligns across 7 bases. Losses at the gene ends were 5 bases for V and 5 bases for J; bases not matched to a gene: 6. Germline CDR1 reads SQVTM; CDR2 reads ANQGSEA. The CDR3 consists of 14 residues. CDR3 DNA sequence: TGCAGCGTTACGGACAGGACTTGGGCCAACGTCCTGACTTCC. This codes for CSVTDRTWANVLTS.

Notes on this clonotype: In this CDR3 the conserved last residue, phenylalanine or tryptophan, is missing, so a read error is likely. The limits of the CDR3 on the DNA are not certain, so only TCRdb's listed CDR3 is given. The J gene is TRBJ2-7, the V gene TRBV10-3; no DNA check was done on the table's D call, TRBD1. CDR1 and CDR2 from the germline V gene are ENHRY and SYGVKD. The CDR3 has 15 residues if both end residues are counted. The CDR3 sequence: CAISGTRGGTYEQYL.

This clonotype came up many times. The chain has TRBV12-3 or TRBV12-4 and TRBJ1-5; no firm D call. The CDR3 has 13 residues. With 5 bases removed from V and 6 bases from J, the gap between germline ends came to 11 bases. CDR3 amino acids: CASSKQLSQPQHF. Here the CDR3 DNA reads TGTGCCAGCAGTAAACAGCTAAGTCAGCCCCAGCATTTT.

This clonotype was counted many times. The junction departs from the called germline gene at one end, perhaps through a read error. The chain has TRBV5-6 and TRBJ2-7; 9 bases are a match to TRBD1. Germline assignment: CDR1 SGHDT and CDR2 YYEEEE. The length of the CDR3 is 15 residues. CDR3 in DNA: TGTGCCAGCAGTTTGGGTCGGGACAGGGCCTACGAGCAGTACTTC. As protein: CASSLGRDRAYEQYF.

As regards this clonotype: This CDR3 is missing its conserved last phenylalanine or tryptophan, likely due to a read error. V gene TRBV6-1 combines with J gene TRBJ1-2; D unclear. CDR3 length equals 15 residues. Germline V gives CDR1 MNHNS, CDR2 SASEGT. The CDR3 spells CASSEQILSLYDYTL. DNA of the CDR3: TGTGCCAGCAGTGAACAGATTCTATCTCTCTATGACTACACCCTC.

Concerning this clonotype itself: A junction boundary mismatches the germline segment, possibly from a read error. The chain uses TRBV29-1 and TRBJ1-5, with D tentatively TRBD1 (6 bases). Looked up from germline, CDR1 is SQVTM and CDR2 is ANQGSEA. The CDR3 consists of 12 residues. For the CDR3, the DNA is TGCAACGTTCGGGCAGGGGATCAACCCCAGCATTTT. It encodes CNVRAGDQPQHF.

As regards this clonotype: With a much larger clone just one base away, this may be a read error. The genes are TRBV5-4 and TRBJ2-7, with a tentative D call TRBD1 (6 bases). This CDR3 contains 15 residues. Per germline, CDR1 SGHNT and CDR2 YYREEE (reference sequence). The V gene lost 3 bases and the J gene lost 4 bases, with 17 bases spanning the gap. In DNA, the CDR3 is TGTGCCAGCAGCTCTCTAAGCGTGGGGGCTTACGAGCAGTACTTC. It encodes CASSSLSVGAYEQYF.

With respect to this clonotype: At one boundary the junction diverges from the germline segment, which might be a read error. This chain links TRBV11-2 with TRBJ2-1; a weak D match, TRBD2 (6 bases). The CDR3 runs to 10 residues. In germline, CDR1 is SGHAT, CDR2 FQNNGV. The CDR3 sequence: CTSSSFSLLF. CDR3 DNA: TGTACTAGCAGCTCTTTTAGTCTGCTCTTC. The whole variable domain, filled in from reference TRBV11-2 and TRBJ2-1, reads EAGVAQSPRYKIIEKRQSVAFWCNPISGHATLYWYQQILGQGPKLLIQFQNNGVVDDSQLPKDRFSAERLKGVDSTLKIQPAKLEDSAVYLCTSSSFSLLFGPGTRLTVL.

Concerning this clonotype itself: The junction departs from the called germline gene at one end, perhaps through a read error. The chain has TRBV11-2 and TRBJ2-5; no definite D call. The CDR3 is made up of 13 amino acids. Germline-derived CDR1 and CDR2 are SGHAT and FQNNGV. The CDR3 is CASNLSRQETKYF. CDR3 nucleotide sequence: TGTGCCAGCAACTTATCTCGACAAGAGACCAAGTACTTC.

On this clonotype itself: A much larger clone differs from this one at a single base, so this may be a read error. V is TRBV5-1 and J is TRBJ2-7; the match to TRBD1 covers 11 bases. Germline V CDR1 and CDR2: SGHRS, YFSETQ. CDR3 length: 16 amino acids. The CDR3 spells CTSSPLAGTGGYEQYF. CDR3 DNA sequence: TGCACCAGCAGCCCCCTGGCCGGGACAGGGGGCTACGAGCAGTACTTC.

The chain has TRBV29-1 and TRBJ2-3; TRBD1 matches 8 bases. Germline V gene sequence: CDR1 SQVTM, CDR2 ANQGSEA. The CDR3 is made up of 15 amino acids. CDR3 DNA: TGCAGTGCTGAGGTCCAGGGGGCCCCCACAGATACGCAGTATTTT. It codes for CSAEVQGAPTDTQYF.

This clonotype was counted only a few times. The germline gene is not matched at one end of the junction; a read error may be the cause. The chain recombines TRBV28 with TRBJ2-7, with D uncertain. Germline CDR1 is MDHEN and CDR2 is SYDVKM. The CDR3 sequence is 11 residues long. In DNA, the CDR3 is TGTGCTAGCAGACAAGCCTGCGAGCAGTACTTC. It yields the protein CASRQACEQYF.

This clonotype was seen ten or more times. The gene calls are TRBV29-1 and TRBJ1-3; D not resolved. There are 12 residues in the CDR3. The germline V gene encodes CDR1 SQVTM and CDR2 ANQGSEA. V was shortened by 4 bases and J by 0 bases, with 4 bases between the two germline ends. The CDR3 coding sequence is TGCAGCGTTGGGAGCTCTGGAAACACCATATATTTT. Its protein is CSVGSSGNTIYF.

As regards this clonotype: This sequence may be a read error, since a much larger clone differs from it by one base. The chain carries TRBV4-1 and TRBJ1-5; D remains unclear. This CDR3 spans 14 amino acids. Germline CDR1 MGHRA, CDR2 YSYEKL. The CDR3 loop reads CAGSQEPGRQPQHF. The CDR3, as DNA: TGCGCCGGCAGCCAAGAGCCGGGGAGGCAGCCCCAGCATTTT.

This clonotype was seen many times. The rearrangement uses TRBV29-1 and TRBJ2-2; the D is unclear. This CDR3 comprises 12 residues. Trimming shortened V by 6 bases and J by 2 bases, and 7 bases separated the two germline ends. CDR1 is SQVTM and CDR2 is ANQGSEA in the germline V gene. CDR3 in DNA: TGCAGCGTCGCGGTAAACACCGGGGAGCTGTTTTTT. Encoded protein: CSVAVNTGELFF.

As for this clonotype: The missing conserved phenylalanine or tryptophan at the end of this CDR3 makes a read error likely. The chain couples TRBV4-1 to TRBJ1-5, with D possibly being TRBD1 (5 bases). Germline CDR1 MGHRA, CDR2 YSYEKL. The CDR3 is made up of 13 amino acids. Trimming took 8 bases from V and 5 from J, leaving 13 bases between them. The CDR3 coding sequence is TGCGCCAGCGGGGGGGAGTTGCATCAGCCCCAGCATTTG. It specifies CASGGELHQPQHL.

Worth noting for this clonotype: One end of the junction varies from germline; a read error may be responsible. The chain combines TRBV10-3 with TRBJ2-1; TRBD1 might be the D (6 bases). Germline lookup yields CDR1 ENHRY and CDR2 SYGVKD. The CDR3 totals 16 residues. CDR3 sequence reads: CAISSLGQRSYNGQFF. Here the CDR3 DNA reads TGTGCCATCAGTAGCCTAGGACAGCGCTCCTACAATGGGCAGTTCTTC.

With respect to this clonotype: As the CDR3 is not closed by the conserved phenylalanine or tryptophan, this likely results from a read error. This chain uses TRBV5-1 with TRBJ2-5, with unresolved D. In germline, CDR1 is SGHRS, CDR2 YFSETQ. Trimming took 2 bases from V and 2 from J, leaving 7 bases between them. This CDR3 has 13 amino acids. Here the CDR3 DNA reads TGCGCCAGCAGCTTCCAAGGGCAAGAGACCCAGTACATC. Protein product: CASSFQGQETQYI.

Regarding this clonotype: A read error may be the cause here, since a much bigger clone is one base away. The V gene is TRBV28, the J gene TRBJ1-1; D is undetermined. Trimming left V 6 bases short and J 5 bases short, with 16 bases between. The CDR3 totals 14 residues. In germline, CDR1 is MDHEN, CDR2 SYDVKM. The CDR3: CASSSKISRTEAFF. The CDR3 DNA follows: TGTGCCAGCAGCTCCAAAATTTCGAGGACTGAAGCTTTCTTT.

As to this clonotype: One base away lies a much larger clone, so this may be a sequencing read error. The chain couples TRBV13 to TRBJ1-3; D not certain. The V gene lost 2 bases and the J gene lost 0 bases, with 11 bases spanning the gap. Per the germline V gene, CDR1 is PRHDT and CDR2 is FYEKMQ (reference sequence). The CDR3 consists of 16 residues. The CDR3 sequence: CASSLKRISSGNTIYF. The CDR3 region has the DNA TGTGCCAGCAGCTTAAAGAGGATCAGCTCTGGAAACACCATATATTTT. Supplemented by reference TRBV13 and TRBJ1-3, the full variable domain reads AAGVIQSPRHLIKEKRETATLKCYPIPRHDTVYWYQQGPGQDPQFLISFYEKMQSDKGSIPDRFSAQQFSDYHSELNMSSLELGDSALYFCASSLKRISSGNTIYFGEGSWLTVV.

This clonotype was seen only a few times. This may come from a read error, since a much larger clone is one base off. The chain couples TRBV6-2 or TRBV6-3 to TRBJ2-3, with TRBD2 identical over 7 bases. This CDR3 has 12 amino acids. V gave up 5 bases and J gave up 10 bases; unmatched junction bases: 6. Germline-derived CDR1 and CDR2 are MNHEY and SVGEGT. The CDR3 spells CASSPRGGAQYF. CDR3 sequence (DNA): TGTGCCAGCAGTCCCCGCGGGGGAGCGCAGTATTTT.

In the case of this clonotype: At one of its ends the junction is not consistent with the germline gene, which may arise from a read error. The J gene is TRBJ1-5, the V gene TRBV6-5; D is possibly TRBD2 (6 bases). The end of the DNA is better explained by TRBJ2-3, so the J call may be wrong. In germline, CDR1 is MNHEY, CDR2 SVGAGI. The CDR3 runs to 18 residues. The CDR3 DNA reads TGTACCAGCAGTTTTCCGCCTCCCTCGGAGGGGTTCGATCAGCCCCAGTATTTT. Its translation: CTSSFPPPSEGFDQPQYF.

For this clonotype: Because the CDR3 is missing its conserved closing phenylalanine or tryptophan, this is likely a read error. This chain uses TRBV6-5 with TRBJ2-1; 10 bases line up with TRBD2. V shed 3 bases and J 12 bases; nucleotides not matched to a gene: 11. This CDR3 has 15 residues. Germline CDR1 is MNHEY and CDR2 is SVGAGI. The CDR3: CASSYPVAGGYVQFI. The DNA for the CDR3 is TGTGCCAGCAGTTATCCCGTAGCGGGAGGCTATGTGCAGTTCATC.